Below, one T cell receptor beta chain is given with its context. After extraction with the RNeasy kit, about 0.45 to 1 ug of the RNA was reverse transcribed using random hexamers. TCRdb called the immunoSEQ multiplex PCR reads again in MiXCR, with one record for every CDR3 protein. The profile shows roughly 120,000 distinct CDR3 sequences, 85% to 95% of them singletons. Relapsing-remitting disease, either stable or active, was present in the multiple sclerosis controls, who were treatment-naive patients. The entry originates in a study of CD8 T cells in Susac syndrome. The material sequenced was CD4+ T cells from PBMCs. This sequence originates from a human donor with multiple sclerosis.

In nucleotides, the CDR3 is TGTGCCAGCAGTGGCGTAAGTGAGCAGTTCTTC. It codes for CASSGVSEQFF. The chain is built from TRBV6-1 and TRBJ2-1; D call uncertain. CDR3 length: 11 amino acids. Germline-derived CDR1 and CDR2 are MNHNS and SASEGT. Trimming cost V 4 bases and J 9 bases, with 7 bases left between them.